This note documents a single TCR beta chain sequence. Its antigen is not known. The CDR3 sequence is 14 residues long. Between the trimmed V and J ends, which lost 2 bases and 8 bases, there was a span of 16 bases. Germline V gene data show CDR1 as SQVTM and CDR2 as ANQGSEA. Original processing methods: ImmunoSEQ output held junction-only sequences without quality scores, so filtering differed. TCRdb keeps only in-frame clones here, not all; method: immunoSEQ multiplex PCR. V and J calls and clone size are those listed in that table; D and trimming were worked out from the DNA. The sample lists roughly 1,000,000 clones, 75% to 85% seen once, with roughly 0.56% in the top ten. This specimen belongs to a study of shared clonotypes between healthy human individuals. Study-wide results and limits: Clonotypes that were shared across a handful of donors made up 4% to 6% of naive CD4 clonotypes.

Both subsets, CD45RA+ naive and CD45RA-negative memory, were split from the CD4+ cells. The V and J genes are TRBV29-1 and TRBJ2-1; D is ambiguous. The sequence came from a man between 18 and 35 years old in good health. Some clones in this sample may be carry-over from other donors' samples. Sequenced sample: memory CD4+ T cells from PBMCs. This sample's subset: CD45RA-negative fraction. The CDR3 coding sequence is TGCAGCGTTGAAACCTTGGGCCTTGTATATGAGCAGTTCTTC. Protein: CSVETLGLVYEQFF.